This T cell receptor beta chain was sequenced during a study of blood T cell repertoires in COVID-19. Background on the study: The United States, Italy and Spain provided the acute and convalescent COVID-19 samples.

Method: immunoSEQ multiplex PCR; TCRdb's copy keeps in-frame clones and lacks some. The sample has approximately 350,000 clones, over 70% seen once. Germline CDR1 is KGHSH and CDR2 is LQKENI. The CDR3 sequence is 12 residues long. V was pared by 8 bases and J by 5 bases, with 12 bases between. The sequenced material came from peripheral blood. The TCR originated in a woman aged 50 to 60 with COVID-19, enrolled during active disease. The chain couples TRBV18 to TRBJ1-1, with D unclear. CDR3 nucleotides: TGTGCCAGCCGCGATCCGGGGACTGAAGCTTTCTTT. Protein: CASRDPGTEAFF.